Described below is a single TCR beta chain sequence and its context. What this receptor recognizes is not known. No base qualities exist here, and no much larger clone lies one base off it. Whole blood was collected in K2EDTA tubes by collaborating institutions according to the institutions' own protocols. For TCRbeta analysis, collaborator samples were shipped as frozen whole blood, as isolated PBMCs, or as DNA extracted from either sample type. The data originate from a study of blood T cell repertoires in COVID-19 (dated by TCRdb to about 2020). Some background on the complete study: Samples from collaborators originated in the United States, Italy and Spain and spanned both the acute and convalescent phases of COVID-19. The material from the prospective study consisted of cDNA or gDNA derived from T cells, B-cell-depleted T cells, or PBMCs. The dataset comprised deeply sampled blood TCRbeta repertoires from subjects exposed to, actively infected with, or recovered from COVID-19. The repertoires were released in a freely available public database intended as a resource for research on the immune response to SARS-CoV-2. Samples came from the ongoing ImmuneRACE study (first 160 participants) plus 1,254 subjects from 6 global collaborators. The sample metadata nearly always contained a de-identified subject ID, COVID-19 status, age in years and sex. Where available, HLA class I and class II types were obtained from metadata supplied by the sample provider rather than from assay-based typing.

Points the paper makes about the study in general: How much clinical and demographic metadata was included differed by source and by participant, and the metadata was provided uncurated.

TCRbeta CDR3 regions were amplified from genomic DNA using the immunoSEQ Assay, a bias-controlled multiplex PCR. The study's own analysis went as follows. Nucleated cell counts per sample were estimated from amplification of reference gene primers within the assay. Sequence reads were collapsed and filtered to measure the absolute abundance of every unique TCRbeta CDR3 rearrangement. For each sample, productive Simpson clonality was calculated by taking the square root of Simpson's diversity index across productive rearrangements. TCRdb limited this immuneACCESS table to in-frame rearrangements with V and J called. A share of clones is missing; checked studies link under half to unresolved V genes, and the rest is unexplained. V and J calls and clone size are those listed in that table; D and trimming were worked out from the DNA. This sample gives 300,000 to 350,000 clones in total; roughly nine tenths of them show up just once. The ten top clones hold about 2% of the sample.

Trimming removed 0 bases from V and 6 bases from J, leaving 8 bases between the germline ends. There are 14 amino acids in the CDR3, from cysteine to phenylalanine inclusive. This entry keeps only the CDR3 DNA: 42 bases, framed from base 1. CDR1 SGHTA and CDR2 FQGNSA were looked up in the germline V gene. The chain uses TRBV7-2 and TRBJ1-4; the D gene lacks a confident call. This clonotype was obtained from a man younger than 35 with active or convalescent COVID-19. The sequencing input was peripheral blood. The DNA sequence is given as TGTGCCAGCAGCTTAGCAGCGACGGATGAAAAACTGTTTTTT. Translated, this gives CASSLAATDEKLFF.